The 11 T cell receptor beta chains in this list originate from one sample, sequenced in a study of T cells in Graves' hyperthyroidism and ophthalmopathy. RNA transcripts provided the source from which TCR beta CDR3 regions were amplified. TCR CDR3 regions were first amplified by RT-PCR with HTBI primers. TCRdb reanalysed the multiplex PCR reads using MiXCR and keeps one entry per CDR3 protein. The sample lists roughly 510,000 distinct CDR3 sequences; about 46% were seen once. Input material: peripheral blood or thyroid tissue (not recorded which). The receptors shown here come from an adult woman with Graves' disease, either hyperthyroidism or ophthalmopathy (not recorded which).

In this sample, this clonotype turned up a few times. This chain connects TRBV12-3 or TRBV12-4 to TRBJ1-1; perhaps TRBD1 as D (5 bases). CDR3 size: 13 residues. Between the trimmed V and J ends, which lost 8 bases and 1 base, there was a span of 11 bases. CDR3 amino acids: CASGAEENTEAFF. Written as DNA, the CDR3 is TGTGCCAGCGGGGCGGAGGAGAACACTGAAGCTTTCTTT.

This clonotype has at least ten counts. The rearrangement links TRBV20-1 to TRBJ1-5; a possible D gene is TRBD1 (5 bases). Germline CDR1 and CDR2: DFQATT and SNEGSKA (reference sequence). The V end lost 6 bases, the J end lost 5 bases, and 14 bases lay between the germline ends. The CDR3 is 13 residues long. In nucleotides, the CDR3 is TGCAGTGCCTCACTCCCGGGGCATCAGCCCCAGCATTTT. Amino acids: CSASLPGHQPQHF.

The genes are TRBV3-1 and TRBJ1-1, with 7 bases identical to TRBD1. Germline assignment: CDR1 LGHDT and CDR2 YNNKEL (reference sequence). CDR3 size: 14 residues. J gave up 6 bases and V 1 base, and 5 bases lay outside the gene matches. This CDR3 is CASSQVPGQSEAFF. DNA of the CDR3: TGTGCCAGCAGCCAAGTCCCGGGACAGTCTGAAGCTTTCTTT.

This clonotype was observed a handful of times. The chain is built from TRBV7-9 and TRBJ1-1; D remains unclear. Germline V gene data show CDR1 as SEHNR and CDR2 as FQNEAQ (reference sequence). With 8 bases removed from V and 5 bases from J, the gap between germline ends came to 12 bases. The CDR3 runs 12 residues. The CDR3 DNA is TGTGCCAGCCAAAAGGTGGGGACTGAAGCTTTCTTT. Protein: CASQKVGTEAFF. The full variable domain, completed using reference TRBV7-9 and TRBJ1-1, is DTGVSQNPRHKITKRGQNVTFRCDPISEHNRLYWYRQTLGQGPEFLTYFQNEAQLEKSRLLSDRFSAERPKGSFSTLEIQRTEQGDSAMYLCASQKVGTEAFFGQGTRLTVV.

The rearrangement uses TRBV7-9 and TRBJ2-3; TRBD2 agrees at 8 bases. The V gene's germline CDR1 is SEHNR and CDR2 FQNEAQ (reference sequence). CDR3 length equals 14 residues. The V and J ends lost 5 bases and 8 bases, in that order; junction bases with no gene match: 9. CDR3: CASSAGAGDGTQYF. CDR3 DNA: TGTGCCAGCAGCGCGGGAGCGGGAGATGGTACGCAGTATTTT.

Remarks on this clonotype: The junction departs from germline at one end; a sequencing error may be responsible. The chain employs TRBV6-6 and TRBJ1-4, with D unresolved. The CDR3 is 14 residues long. From germline, CDR1 is MNHNY and CDR2 SVGAGI (reference sequence). This chain's CDR3 is CASSSGATNEKLLF. The CDR3 nucleotides are TGTGCCAGCAGTTCAGGAGCAACTAATGAAAAACTGCTTTTT.

A word on this clonotype: It may be a read error: a sequence one base away is much more abundant. The chain uses TRBV29-1 and TRBJ1-2; 8 bases line up with TRBD1. The CDR3 contains 12 residues. CDR1 is SQVTM, CDR2 ANQGSEA, per germline. Germline trimming cut 7 bases from V and 8 bases from J; bases unmatched to any gene: 9. The CDR3 is CSAEQGAGGYTF. In DNA form, the CDR3 reads TGCAGCGCTGAGCAGGGGGCAGGAGGCTACACCTTC. The entire variable domain, with the rest obtained from reference TRBV29-1 and TRBJ1-2, is as follows: SAVISQKPSRDICQRGTSLTIQCQVDSQVTMMFWYRQQPGQSLTLIATANQGSEATYESGFVIDKFPISRPNLTFSTLTVSNMSPEDSSIYLCSAEQGAGGYTFGSGTRLTVV.

The chain has TRBV7-9 and TRBJ2-5, with D possibly being TRBD1 or TRBD2 (5 bases each). Trimming removed 5 bases from V and 5 bases from J, with 24 bases in between. Germline-derived CDR1 and CDR2 are SEHNR and FQNEAQ (reference sequence). This CDR3 region has 17 residues. The CDR3 is CASSAHSFGASGETQYF. DNA for the CDR3: TGTGCCAGCAGCGCCCACAGTTTCGGGGCCTCTGGGGAGACCCAGTACTTC.

J is TRBJ1-3 and V is TRBV12-3 or TRBV12-4, with D unresolved. This CDR3 has 16 residues. Trimming cost V 0 bases and J 4 bases, with 13 bases left between them. The CDR3 sequence: CASSLANPWQGNTIYF. The CDR3 bases are TGTGCCAGCAGTTTAGCGAACCCCTGGCAGGGAAACACCATATATTTT.

As for this clonotype: The junction differs from germline at one of its ends, possibly a read error. The rearrangement links TRBV5-1 to TRBJ2-5; D possibly corresponds to TRBD2 (6 bases). The CDR3 length is 14 residues. CDR1 and CDR2 from the germline V gene are SGHRS and YFSETQ. Written as DNA, the CDR3 is TGTGCCAGCAGCGCACCTAGCGAGCAAGAGACCCAGTACTTC. The encoded protein is CASSAPSEQETQYF. Variable domain in full (rest from reference TRBV5-1 and TRBJ2-5): KAGVTQTPRYLIKTRGQQVTLSCSPISGHRSVSWYQQTPGQGLQFLFEYFSETQRNKGNFPGRFSGRQFSNSRSEMNVSTLELGDSALYLCASSAPSEQETQYFGPGTRLLVL.

A few counts support this clonotype. The gene calls are TRBV4-2 and TRBJ1-2; D not certain. This CDR3 has 14 amino acids. Germline CDR1 and CDR2: LGHNA and YNFKEQ. V gave up 0 bases and J gave up 4 bases, with 9 bases separating them. CDR3: CASSQDWEPYGYTF. Here the CDR3 DNA reads TGTGCCAGCAGCCAAGACTGGGAACCCTATGGCTACACCTTC.